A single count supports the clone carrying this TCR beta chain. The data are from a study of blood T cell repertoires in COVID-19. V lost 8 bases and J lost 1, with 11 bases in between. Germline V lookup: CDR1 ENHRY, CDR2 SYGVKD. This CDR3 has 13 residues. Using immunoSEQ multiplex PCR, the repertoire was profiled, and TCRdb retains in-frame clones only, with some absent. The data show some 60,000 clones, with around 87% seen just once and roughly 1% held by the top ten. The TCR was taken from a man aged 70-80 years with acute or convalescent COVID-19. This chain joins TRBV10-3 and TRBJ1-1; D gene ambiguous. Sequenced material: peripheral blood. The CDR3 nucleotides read TGTGCCATCTCTCGGGAAGGGAACACTGAAGCTTTCTTT. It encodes CAISREGNTEAFF.